The 31 T cell receptor beta chains listed next were all sequenced from one sample in a study of tumor and adjacent non-tumor tissue in lung cancer. Three rounds of nested PCR, following a modified ARM-PCR protocol, produced the TCRbeta library. TCRdb re-called the multiplex PCR reads with MiXCR, one entry per CDR3 protein. Here the sample spans tens of thousands of distinct CDR3 sequences, around 70% being singletons. No cell sorting was done before RNA was extracted from the tissue. This non-tumor lung sample came from over 3 cm beyond the tumor edge. What was sequenced was distant non-tumor lung tissue. These receptors originate from a woman aged 50 to 60 with non-small cell lung cancer.

Comments on this clonotype: Given a much more abundant clone one base away, this may be a read error. The chain uses TRBV20-1 and TRBJ2-5, with a possible D match to TRBD1 (5 bases). The germline CDR1 and CDR2 sequences are DFQATT and SNEGSKA (reference sequence). V was trimmed by 3 bases and J by 4 bases, leaving 18 bases between them. The CDR3 has 15 residues. Written as DNA, the CDR3 is TGCAGTGCTAGGGCATCCGCAGGGTGCTTAGAGACCCAGTACTTC. As protein: CSARASAGCLETQYF.

Comment on this clonotype: Sequence at one end of the junction differs from germline and may be a read error. This chain connects TRBV28 to TRBJ2-7; D may be TRBD2 (5 bases). The CDR3 is 14 residues long. Germline V gene sequence: CDR1 MDHEN, CDR2 SYDVKM. CDR3 DNA sequence: TGTGCCAGCTGCTGGGCGAGGGCAGCCTACGAGCAGTATTTC. Encoded protein: CASCWARAAYEQYF.

V gene TRBV28 combines with J gene TRBJ2-5; the D gene is possibly TRBD1 (6 bases). V was pared by 4 bases and J by 1 base, with 13 bases between. CDR1 is MDHEN and CDR2 is SYDVKM in the germline V gene. CDR3 size: 15 residues. For the CDR3, the DNA is TGTGCCAGCAGTTCCCTGACAGGCATCCAAGAGACCCAGTACTTC. Translated: CASSSLTGIQETQYF.

The chain uses TRBV30 and TRBJ2-7, with D possibly being TRBD2 (5 bases). Germline lookup yields CDR1 GTSNPN and CDR2 SVGIG (reference sequence). The CDR3 spans 14 residues. V was clipped by 3 bases and J by 0 bases, with 12 bases between them. The CDR3 protein is CAWSRGPSSYEQYF. DNA for the CDR3: TGTGCCTGGAGCCGAGGGCCGAGCTCCTACGAGCAGTACTTC.

This clonotype appeared many times. CDR3 nucleotide sequence: TGTGCCAGCAGCTTAGACCCGAATGAGCAGTTCTTC. Amino acid sequence: CASSLDPNEQFF. The chain carries TRBV7-9 and TRBJ2-1; D unclear. Germline-derived CDR1 and CDR2 are SEHNR and FQNEAQ (reference sequence). V shed 1 base and J shed 7 bases, with 5 bases lying between them. CDR3 size: 12 residues. The variable domain in full, with the rest retrieved from reference TRBV7-9 and TRBJ2-1, is DTGVSQNPRHKITKRGQNVTFRCDPISEHNRLYWYRQTLGQGPEFLTYFQNEAQLEKSRLLSDRFSAERPKGSFSTLEIQRTEQGDSAMYLCASSLDPNEQFFGPGTRLTVL.

About this clonotype itself: A much larger clone differs by one base, so this may be a read error. The chain carries TRBV4-2 and TRBJ1-1, with 7 positions matching TRBD1. CDR3 length: 16 residues. The germline V gene has CDR1 LGHNA and CDR2 YNFKEQ. CDR3 bases: TGTGTCAGCAGCAGGGGGATAGCTACGATGAACACTGAAGCTTTCTTT. Amino acids: CVSSRGIATMNTEAFF.

This clonotype was observed a single time. This may be a read error, as it is one base from a much larger clone. The chain links TRBV10-2 to TRBJ2-3; 7 bases map to TRBD1. CDR1 is WSHSY, CDR2 SAAADI, per germline. This CDR3 comprises 15 residues. The CDR3 here is CASSQTGVSTDMQYF. The CDR3 DNA sequence: TGCGCCAGCAGTCAAACAGGGGTGAGCACAGATATGCAGTATTTT.

In the case of this clonotype: One base away lies a much larger clone, so this may be a sequencing read error. The CDR3 ends on some other residue instead of the conserved phenylalanine or tryptophan, so this is likely a read error. The chain couples TRBV6-2 or TRBV6-3 to TRBJ2-1; TRBD1 aligns across 7 bases. Losses at the gene ends were 3 bases for V and 0 bases for J; bases not matched to a gene: 2. CDR1 and CDR2 (germline): MNHEY, SVGEGT. The CDR3 has 15 amino acids. The CDR3 is CASSYSGGSYNEQFL. As DNA, the CDR3 is TGTGCCAGCAGTTATTCAGGGGGCTCCTACAATGAGCAGTTCCTC.

This clonotype was recorded many times. The CDR3 loop reads CSVARQEANTEAFF. The CDR3 DNA reads TGCAGCGTTGCTAGACAGGAAGCGAACACTGAAGCTTTCTTT. The chain carries TRBV29-1 and TRBJ1-1; the D gene is possibly TRBD1 (6 bases). The CDR3 is 14 residues long. Deletions cut 4 bases from V and 1 base from J, with 13 bases between. The V gene's germline CDR1 is SQVTM and CDR2 ANQGSEA.

With respect to this clonotype: One base away lies a much larger clone, so this may be a sequencing read error. The genes are TRBV24-1 and TRBJ2-2; D possibly uses TRBD1 or TRBD2 (5 bases each). Per the germline V gene, CDR1 is KGHDR and CDR2 is SFDVKD. Trimming took 3 bases from V and 1 from J, leaving 17 bases between them. CDR3 length equals 18 residues. CDR3 in amino acids: CATSDVLRDLMNTGELFF. In DNA, the CDR3 is TGTGCCACCAGTGATGTCCTCCGGGACCTAATGAACACCGGGGAGCTGTTTTTT.

Remarks on this clonotype: The junction differs from germline at one of its ends, possibly a read error. As DNA, the CDR3 is TGTGACTGGATTACCAGGAGGGAAGCTTTCTTT. It translates to CDWITRREAFF. This chain links TRBV30 with TRBJ1-1; D remains unclear. Germline assignment: CDR1 GTSNPN and CDR2 SVGIG (reference sequence). The CDR3 is 11 residues long.

About this clonotype itself: A much bigger clone sits one base away, suggesting this may be a read error. V gene TRBV6-2 or TRBV6-3 combines with J gene TRBJ2-7; D is uncertain. The V and J ends lost 2 bases and 9 bases respectively, with 8 bases between them. The CDR3 is 11 residues long. Germline V gene data show CDR1 as MNHEY and CDR2 as SVGEGT. The CDR3 bases are TGTGCCAGCAGTTACAATCACGGGCAGTACTTC. Residues: CASSYNHGQYF.

A word on this clonotype: One end of the junction varies from germline; a read error may be responsible. The CDR3 bases are TGCAGCGTCAACGGGGGCGCCGGCTATGACTACACCTTC. Translating it yields CSVNGGAGYDYTF. The rearrangement links TRBV29-1 to TRBJ1-2; D may be TRBD1 (6 bases). The CDR3 is 13 amino acids. The germline V gene has CDR1 SQVTM and CDR2 ANQGSEA.

As to this clonotype: Possible read error: a much larger clone is one base away. The V call is TRBV6-1, the J call TRBJ2-1; maybe TRBD2 (6 bases). The CDR3 has 14 residues. V shed 1 base and J shed 9 bases, with 13 bases lying between them. From germline, CDR1 is MNHNS and CDR2 SASEGT. The CDR3 nucleotides read TGTGCCAGCAGTGAAGTTGGAGGGACCGTTGAGCAGTTCTTC. This gives the protein CASSEVGGTVEQFF.

This clonotype was counted between two and nine times. In nucleotides, the CDR3 is TGCCGGGTTGCGGTCAATAGCGGAAGGGTTGTGGAGACCCAGTACTTC. Translating gives CRVAVNSGRVVETQYF. The gene calls are TRBV29-1 and TRBJ2-5; weak D call: TRBD2 (6 bases). CDR1 is SQVTM, CDR2 ANQGSEA, per germline. CDR3 length equals 16 residues. The full variable domain, in which reference TRBV29-1 and TRBJ2-5 provide the parts outside the CDR3, is SAVISQKPSRDICQRGTSLTIQCQVDSQVTMMFWYRQQPGQSLTLIATANQGSEATYESGFVIDKFPISRPNLTFSTLTVSNMSPEDSSIYLCRVAVNSGRVVETQYFGPGTRLLVL.

This clonotype was observed many times. The J gene is TRBJ2-1, the V gene TRBV6-2 or TRBV6-3; possibly TRBD2 for D (6 bases). The V and J ends lost 5 bases and 0 bases respectively, with 17 bases between them. Germline V lookup: CDR1 MNHEY, CDR2 SVGEGT. This CDR3 spans 17 amino acids. CDR3 DNA sequence: TGTGCCAGCAGTGACGGGGGAATTATAAGCTCCTACAATGAGCAGTTCTTC. It codes for CASSDGGIISSYNEQFF.

This clonotype was seen repeatedly, ten times or more. The CDR3 loop reads CASSLALGTGPYNEQFF. The CDR3 DNA follows: TGTGCCAGCAGCTTAGCGCTGGGGACCGGGCCGTACAATGAGCAGTTCTTC. V and J are TRBV7-9 and TRBJ2-1, with D perhaps given as TRBD1 or TRBD2 (5 bases each). V dropped 0 bases and J dropped 4 bases, with 16 bases sitting between them. Germline V lookup: CDR1 SEHNR, CDR2 FQNEAQ (reference sequence). This CDR3 is 17 amino acids long.

In its sample, this clonotype was seen a few times. The junction shows a germline mismatch at one end, possibly a read error. The rearrangement joins TRBV4-1 to TRBJ1-1, with D uncertain. Germline V gives CDR1 MGHRA, CDR2 YSYEKL. The CDR3 totals 16 residues. CDR3 DNA: TGCGCCAGTAGTCAAGATCTCTACTGGCGGAACACTGAAGCTCTCTTT. This codes for CASSQDLYWRNTEALF.

The table lists this clonotype with a few counts. The chain combines TRBV7-2 with TRBJ2-1; 7 bases align to TRBD1. J gave up 8 bases and V 1 base, and 2 bases lay outside the gene matches. The CDR3 runs 13 residues. Per the germline V gene, CDR1 is SGHTA and CDR2 is FQGNSA. CDR3 in DNA: TGTGCCAGCAGCTTAGAGCAGGGGGATGAGCAGTTCTTC. Protein: CASSLEQGDEQFF.

This clonotype was counted at least ten times. The chain recombines TRBV12-3 or TRBV12-4 with TRBJ2-1; TRBD2 matches 8 bases. This CDR3 has 15 residues. V dropped 7 bases and J dropped 6; count of bases not matched to a gene: 11. For the CDR3, the DNA is TGTGCCAGCACCTACTCTAGCGGGCGCTCCAATGAGCAGTTCTTC. Protein product: CASTYSSGRSNEQFF.

As concerns this clonotype: One junction end disagrees with the germline gene, perhaps due to a read error. The chain uses TRBV20-1 and TRBJ2-2; TRBD2 matches 7 bases. Per the germline V gene, CDR1 is DFQATT and CDR2 is SNEGSKA (reference sequence). The CDR3 has 13 amino acids. In DNA, the CDR3 is TGCAGTGCCCCGGGGGGAAATGTCGGGGAACTGTTTTTT. This translates into CSAPGGNVGELFF.

The chain uses TRBV29-1 and TRBJ1-2; D not resolved. Germline V gene data show CDR1 as SQVTM and CDR2 as ANQGSEA. This CDR3 is built from 11 residues. The CDR3: CRVILGHGYTF. The CDR3 DNA reads TGCAGAGTTATTCTGGGCCATGGCTACACCTTC.

This clonotype was seen just once. Because the CDR3 is missing its conserved closing phenylalanine or tryptophan, this is likely a read error. The chain has TRBV28 and TRBJ2-7, with D perhaps TRBD1 or TRBD2 (5 bases each). The V gene's germline CDR1 is MDHEN and CDR2 SYDVKM. The CDR3 contains 13 residues. In nucleotides, the CDR3 is TGTGCCAGCACCGATCAGGGAGCCTACGAACAGTACTAC. This translates into CASTDQGAYEQYY.

Notes on this clonotype: This sequence may be a read error, since a much larger clone differs from it by one base. This chain connects TRBV28 to TRBJ1-2; perhaps TRBD1 as D (6 bases). Germline CDR1 MDHEN, CDR2 SYDVKM. V was cut by 5 bases and J by 6 bases, with 16 bases left in between. This CDR3 is 14 amino acids long. The CDR3 here is CASSPPGGHDGYTF. The CDR3 nucleotides are TGTGCCAGCAGTCCCCCCGGGGGGCATGATGGCTACACCTTC.

This clonotype has just a few counts. The rearrangement links TRBV25-1 to TRBJ1-5; D remains unclear. V gave up 5 bases and J gave up 5 bases, with 7 bases separating them. Germline V gene data show CDR1 as MGHDK and CDR2 as SYGVNS. This CDR3 spans 12 amino acids. The CDR3, as DNA: TGTGCCAGCAGTAGGTATGATCAGCCCCAGCATTTT. It specifies CASSRYDQPQHF.

A few counts support this clonotype. A much larger clone differs by one base, so this may be a read error. The chain employs TRBV20-1 and TRBJ2-1; D gene uncertain. The length of the CDR3 is 12 residues. Trimming pared 4 bases from V and 3 bases from J, leaving 7 bases between. Germline lookup yields CDR1 DFQATT and CDR2 SNEGSKA (reference sequence). CDR3 sequence (DNA): TGCAGTGCTATAGGCTTCTACAATGAGCAGTTCTTC. This translates into CSAIGFYNEQFF.

This clonotype was detected many times. V gene TRBV4-2 combines with J gene TRBJ1-2; D gene uncertain. CDR1 and CDR2 (germline): LGHNA, YNFKEQ. This CDR3 has 15 residues. Trimming stripped 0 bases from V and 2 bases from J, with 10 bases between. The CDR3 region has the DNA TGTGCCAGCAGCCAAGATGAAGGGAAGAACTATGGCTACACCTTC. Translation gives CASSQDEGKNYGYTF.

Remarks on this clonotype: Mismatch with germline at one junction end may stem from a read error. The chain joins TRBV11-2 to TRBJ2-7; tentative D call: TRBD2 (6 bases). The germline V gene has CDR1 SGHAT and CDR2 FQNNGV. This CDR3 comprises 13 residues. Here the CDR3 DNA reads TGTGTTAGCAGCTTAGCGGCCGGGTACGAGAAGTACTTC. This translates into CVSSLAAGYEKYF.

This clonotype has a count of ten or more. CDR3 region: CSAKTGGGGISEAFF. The CDR3 DNA sequence: TGCAGTGCTAAAACAGGGGGTGGGGGGATTTCTGAAGCTTTCTTT. The chain combines TRBV20-1 with TRBJ1-1; 8 bases agree with TRBD1. This CDR3 contains 15 residues. Germline CDR1 reads DFQATT; CDR2 reads SNEGSKA (reference sequence). The V and J ends lost 4 bases and 6 bases, in that order; junction bases with no gene match: 13.

The chain links TRBV20-1 to TRBJ2-1; 8 nucleotides align to TRBD2. After removal of 2 bases from V and 1 base from J, the junction contained 16 bases not matched to a gene. The CDR3 covers 19 residues. Germline assignment: CDR1 DFQATT and CDR2 SNEGSKA (reference sequence). As DNA, the CDR3 is TGCAGTGCTAGATTTCCTGGGACTAGACCAGGAAGATCCTACAATGAGCAGTTCTTC. It is translated as CSARFPGTRPGRSYNEQFF.

Notes on this clonotype: A much larger clone lies a single base off, so this may be a read error. The gene calls are TRBV12-3 or TRBV12-4 and TRBJ1-2; TRBD1 aligns across 8 bases. The length of the CDR3 is 13 residues. The CDR3 DNA reads TGTGTCAGCAGTTTAACAGGGGGGGGTGGCTACACCTTC. Translated, it gives CVSSLTGGGGYTF.